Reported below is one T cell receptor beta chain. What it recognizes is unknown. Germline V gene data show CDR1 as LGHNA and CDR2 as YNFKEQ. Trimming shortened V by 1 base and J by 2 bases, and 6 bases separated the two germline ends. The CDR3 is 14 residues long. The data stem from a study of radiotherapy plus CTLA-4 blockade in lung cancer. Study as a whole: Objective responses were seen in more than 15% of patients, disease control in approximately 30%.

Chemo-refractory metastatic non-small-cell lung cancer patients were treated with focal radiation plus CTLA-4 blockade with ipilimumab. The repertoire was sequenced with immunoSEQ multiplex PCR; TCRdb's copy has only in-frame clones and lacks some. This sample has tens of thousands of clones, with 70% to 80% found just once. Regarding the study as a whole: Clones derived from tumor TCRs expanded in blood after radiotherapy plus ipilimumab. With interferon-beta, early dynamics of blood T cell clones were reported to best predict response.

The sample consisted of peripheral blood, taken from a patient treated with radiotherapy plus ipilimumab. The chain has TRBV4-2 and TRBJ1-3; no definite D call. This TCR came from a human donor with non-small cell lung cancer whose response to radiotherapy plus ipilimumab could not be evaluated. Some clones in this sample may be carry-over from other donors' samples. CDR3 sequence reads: CASSQGVTGNTIYF. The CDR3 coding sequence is TGTGCCAGCAGCCAAGGAGTCACTGGAAACACCATATATTTT.